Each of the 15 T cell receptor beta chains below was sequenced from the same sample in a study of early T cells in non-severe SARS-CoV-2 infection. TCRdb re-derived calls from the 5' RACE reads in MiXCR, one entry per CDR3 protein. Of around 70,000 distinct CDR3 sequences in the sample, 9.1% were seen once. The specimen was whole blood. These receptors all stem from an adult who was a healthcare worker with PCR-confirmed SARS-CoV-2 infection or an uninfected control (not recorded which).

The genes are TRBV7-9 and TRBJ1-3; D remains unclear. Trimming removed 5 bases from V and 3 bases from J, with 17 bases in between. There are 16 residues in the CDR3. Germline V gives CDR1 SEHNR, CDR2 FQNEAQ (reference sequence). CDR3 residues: CASSMRGQKLGNTIYF. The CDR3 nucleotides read TGTGCCAGCAGCATGAGAGGCCAGAAACTTGGAAACACCATATATTTT.

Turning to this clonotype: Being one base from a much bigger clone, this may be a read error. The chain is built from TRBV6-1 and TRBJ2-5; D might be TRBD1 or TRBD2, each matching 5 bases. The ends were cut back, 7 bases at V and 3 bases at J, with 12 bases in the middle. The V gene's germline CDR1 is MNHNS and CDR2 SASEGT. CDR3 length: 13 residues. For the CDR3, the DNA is TGTGCCAGCATTCGGGGCAGTGAAGAGACCCAGTACTTC. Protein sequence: CASIRGSEETQYF.

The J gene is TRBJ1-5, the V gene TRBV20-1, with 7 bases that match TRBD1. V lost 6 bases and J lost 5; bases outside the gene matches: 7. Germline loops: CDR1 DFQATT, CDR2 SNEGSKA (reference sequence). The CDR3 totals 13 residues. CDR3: CSAPQGDYQPQHF. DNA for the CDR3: TGCAGTGCCCCCCAGGGGGATTATCAGCCCCAGCATTTT.

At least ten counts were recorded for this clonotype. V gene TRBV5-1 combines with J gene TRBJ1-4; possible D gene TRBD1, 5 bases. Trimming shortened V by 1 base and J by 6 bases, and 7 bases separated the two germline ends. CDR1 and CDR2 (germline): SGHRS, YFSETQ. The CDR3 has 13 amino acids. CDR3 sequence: CASSLSRDEKLFF. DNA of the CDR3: TGCGCCAGCAGCTTGAGCAGGGATGAAAAACTGTTTTTT.

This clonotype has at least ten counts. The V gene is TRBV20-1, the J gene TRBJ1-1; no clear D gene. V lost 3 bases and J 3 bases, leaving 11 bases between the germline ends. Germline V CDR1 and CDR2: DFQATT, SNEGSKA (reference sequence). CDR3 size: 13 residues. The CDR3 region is CSARLRGDTEAFF. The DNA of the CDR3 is TGCAGTGCTAGGCTCCGCGGGGACACTGAAGCTTTCTTT.

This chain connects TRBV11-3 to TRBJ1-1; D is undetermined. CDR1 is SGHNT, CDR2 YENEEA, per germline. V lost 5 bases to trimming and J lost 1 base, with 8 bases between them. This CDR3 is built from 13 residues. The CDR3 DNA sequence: TGTGCCAGCAGCATCGGTGCGAACACTGAAGCTTTCTTT. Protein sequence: CASSIGANTEAFF.

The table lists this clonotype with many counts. The CDR3 loop is CASSESRGIWEKLFF. The CDR3 nucleotides read TGTGCCAGCAGTGAAAGCCGAGGGATATGGGAAAAACTGTTTTTT. J is TRBJ1-4 and V is TRBV2; unclear D gene. Germline CDR1 reads SNHLY; CDR2 reads FYNNEI. Trimming took off 2 bases at V and 8 bases at J, with 15 bases between the two ends. The CDR3 spans 15 residues.

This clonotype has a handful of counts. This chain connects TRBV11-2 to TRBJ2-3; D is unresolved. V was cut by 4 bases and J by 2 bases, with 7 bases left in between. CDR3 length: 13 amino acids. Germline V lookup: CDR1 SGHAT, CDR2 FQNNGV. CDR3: CASSYSFTDTQYF. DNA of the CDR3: TGTGCCAGCAGCTACTCCTTCACAGATACGCAGTATTTT.

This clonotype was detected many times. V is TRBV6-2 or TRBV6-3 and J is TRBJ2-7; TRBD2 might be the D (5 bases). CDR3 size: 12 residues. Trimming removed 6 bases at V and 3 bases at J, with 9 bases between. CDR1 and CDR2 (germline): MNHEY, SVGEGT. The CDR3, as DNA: TGTGCCAGCAGCTGGACTTTCTACGAGCAGTACTTC. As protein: CASSWTFYEQYF.

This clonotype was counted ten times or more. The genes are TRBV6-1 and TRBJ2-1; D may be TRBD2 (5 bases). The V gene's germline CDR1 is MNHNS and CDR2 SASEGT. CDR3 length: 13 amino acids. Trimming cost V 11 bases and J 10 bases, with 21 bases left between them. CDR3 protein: CACNRDLSGEQFF. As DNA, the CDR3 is TGTGCCTGCAACCGGGATTTATCGGGGGAGCAGTTCTTC.

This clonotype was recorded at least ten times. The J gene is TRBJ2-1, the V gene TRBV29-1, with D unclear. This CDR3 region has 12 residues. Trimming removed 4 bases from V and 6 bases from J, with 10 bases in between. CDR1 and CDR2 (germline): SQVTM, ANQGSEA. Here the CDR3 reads CSVVLRINEQFF. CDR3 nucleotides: TGCAGCGTTGTCCTTCGGATCAATGAGCAGTTCTTC.

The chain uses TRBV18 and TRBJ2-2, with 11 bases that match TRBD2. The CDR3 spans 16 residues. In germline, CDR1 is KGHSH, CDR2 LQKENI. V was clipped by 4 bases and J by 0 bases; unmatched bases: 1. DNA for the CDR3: TGTGCCAGCTCACTAGCGGGAGGGCCGAACACCGGGGAGCTGTTTTTT. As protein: CASSLAGGPNTGELFF.

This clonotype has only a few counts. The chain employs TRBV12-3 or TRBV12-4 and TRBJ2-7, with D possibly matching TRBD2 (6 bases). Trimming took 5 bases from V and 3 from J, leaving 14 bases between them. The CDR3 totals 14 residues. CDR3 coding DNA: TGTGCCAGCAGTCCATTAGCGGAACTCTACGAGCAGTACTTC. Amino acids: CASSPLAELYEQYF.

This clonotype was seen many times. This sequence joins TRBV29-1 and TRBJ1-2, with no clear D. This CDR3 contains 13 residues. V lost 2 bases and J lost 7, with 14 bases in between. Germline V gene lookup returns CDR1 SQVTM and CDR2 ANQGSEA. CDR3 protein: CSVERYFLGGYTF. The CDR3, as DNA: TGCAGCGTTGAACGGTACTTCCTTGGTGGCTACACCTTC.

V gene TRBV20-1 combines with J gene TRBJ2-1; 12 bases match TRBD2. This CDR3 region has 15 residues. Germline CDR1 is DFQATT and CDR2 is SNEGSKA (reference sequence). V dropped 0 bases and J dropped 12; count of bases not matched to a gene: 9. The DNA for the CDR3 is TGCAGTGCTAGAGATTCGACTAGCGGGAGAATCGTGCAGTTCTTC. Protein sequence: CSARDSTSGRIVQFF.